Reported below is one TCR beta chain. Its antigen is as yet unknown. CDR3 length: 11 amino acids. The germline gives CDR1 MNHNY, CDR2 SVGAGI (reference sequence). V trimming: 2 bases; J trimming: 15 bases; junction bases outside the gene matches: 4. The sample originates from a study of blood T cells in healthy people across ages. Study observations and caveats: Per-million-T-cell TCR beta diversity fell roughly linearly with age.

It was with a sample-barcoded 5' primer and a J-beta primer mix that a second PCR of roughly 6 to 12 cycles was run. TCRdb ran MiXCR on the 5' RACE reads and lists one entry per CDR3 protein. The sample consists of some 710,000 distinct CDR3 sequences, 22% of them appearing once. This TCR was sampled from a man in his 70s in good health. The genes are TRBV6-6 and TRBJ2-1, with 7 bases identical to TRBD2. The sequenced material came from blood. The CDR3 bases are TGTGCCAGCAGTTACGAGCGGGGTCCGTTCTTC. Translating it yields CASSYERGPFF.